This paragraph reports one TCR beta chain. Antigen specificity is unknown. Time point meaning: neoterminal ileum biopsy at postoperative endoscopy, about 6 months after surgery. Generated by immunoSEQ multiplex PCR, the TCRdb table keeps only in-frame clones and is missing some. Among about 13,000 clones listed, around 69% were seen once. These data are taken from a study of T cell repertoires in ileal Crohn's disease. Broader study findings: Active smokers at surgery had more clonal expansions than non-smokers.

Sequencing input: ileal tissue. This receptor was identified in an adult with Crohn's disease.

This CDR3 reads CASSRLAGARDEQYF. The CDR3 nucleotides read TGCGCCAGCAGCCGGTTAGCGGGCGCCAGGGACGAGCAGTACTTC. The chain joins TRBV5-1 to TRBJ2-7; 7 bases line up with TRBD2. From germline, CDR1 is SGHRS and CDR2 YFSETQ. The CDR3 length is 15 residues. J was trimmed by 5 bases and V by 4 bases; bases with no gene match: 12.